The 16 T cell receptor beta chains below were found in one sample sequenced in a study of regulatory T cells in long-lasting Graves disease. Investigators prepared the TCR beta libraries by applying iRepertoire HTBI primers and Arm-PCR of CDR3 regions. TCRdb recomputed calls from the multiplex PCR reads with MiXCR, one row per CDR3 protein. Of approximately 470,000 distinct CDR3 sequences listed, around 20% are singletons. Time point of the sample: persistent/refractory GD, antithyroid drugs over 5 years with positive TRAb. The TCR library was prepared using RNA isolated from PBMCs. This specimen was peripheral blood mononuclear cells (PBMCs), taken when the disease was refractory, from a patient treated with antithyroid drugs. The origin of the receptors is a female donor with Graves disease.

The chain combines TRBV27 with TRBJ2-5; 9 nucleotides match TRBD2. CDR1 and CDR2 from the germline V gene are MNHEY and SMNVEV (reference sequence). The CDR3 covers 14 residues. The V gene end was trimmed by 10 bases and the J gene end by 5 bases; junction bases not matched to a gene: 11. The CDR3 DNA follows: TGTGCCACCCAACAGGGACTAGCATCGGAGACCCAGTACTTC. Its translation: CATQQGLASETQYF.

This clonotype was picked up many times. The gene calls are TRBV29-1 and TRBJ1-1; no clear D. V was shortened by 4 bases and J by 0 bases, with 9 bases between the two germline ends. Germline CDR1 is SQVTM and CDR2 is ANQGSEA. CDR3 length equals 13 residues. The CDR3 sequence is CSVAFRLNTEAFF. The CDR3 bases are TGCAGCGTTGCCTTCAGGCTGAACACTGAAGCTTTCTTT. The variable domain in full, completed from reference TRBV29-1 and TRBJ1-1, reads SAVISQKPSRDICQRGTSLTIQCQVDSQVTMMFWYRQQPGQSLTLIATANQGSEATYESGFVIDKFPISRPNLTFSTLTVSNMSPEDSSIYLCSVAFRLNTEAFFGQGTRLTVV.

The chain combines TRBV29-1 with TRBJ2-2, with D possibly being TRBD2 (6 bases). From germline, CDR1 is SQVTM and CDR2 ANQGSEA. Between the trimmed V and J ends, which lost 8 bases and 2 bases, there was a span of 15 bases. The CDR3 covers 14 residues. The CDR3 bases are TGCAGCATCCGCCGGGACTTAAACACCGGGGAGCTGTTTTTT. This gives the protein CSIRRDLNTGELFF.

This chain connects TRBV6-4 to TRBJ2-2, with D unresolved. With 0 bases removed from V and 0 bases from J, the gap between germline ends came to 5 bases. The V gene's germline CDR1 is MRHNA and CDR2 SNTAGT. This CDR3 is built from 15 residues. CDR3 DNA: TGTGCCAGCAGTGACTCTCCAGCGAACACCGGGGAGCTGTTTTTT. This translates into CASSDSPANTGELFF.

This clonotype was seen at least ten times. The CDR3 nucleotides read TGTGCCACCAGCAGGGCCCCCCCGGGACAGACGAACACCGGGGAGCTGTTTTTT. Residues: CATSRAPPGQTNTGELFF. The chain is built from TRBV15 and TRBJ2-2; 7 bases are shared with TRBD1. V shed 3 bases and J 0 bases; nucleotides not matched to a gene: 10. Germline-derived CDR1 and CDR2 are LNHNV and YYDKDF (reference sequence). This CDR3 is 18 amino acids long.

At least ten counts were recorded for this clonotype. V is TRBV12-3 or TRBV12-4 and J is TRBJ1-5, with TRBD1 identical over 11 bases. CDR3 size: 17 residues. V trimming: 4 bases; J trimming: 6 bases; junction bases outside the gene matches: 11. The CDR3 sequence is CASSYSVGQGAAQPQHF. Here the CDR3 DNA reads TGTGCCAGCAGTTATTCAGTCGGACAGGGGGCCGCTCAGCCCCAGCATTTT.

There are many counts of this clonotype. CDR3 DNA sequence: TGCAGTGCTAGAGATTTGGGGAACAGGGGGGTCTACGAGCAGTACTTC. It encodes CSARDLGNRGVYEQYF. The chain joins TRBV20-1 to TRBJ2-7; 8 positions match TRBD1. With V trimmed by 0 bases and J by 3 bases, 10 bases remained unmatched. This CDR3 contains 16 residues. CDR1 and CDR2 (germline): DFQATT, SNEGSKA (reference sequence).

This clonotype has more than one count but fewer than ten. The rearrangement links TRBV5-4 to TRBJ1-1, with a possible D match to TRBD1 (5 bases). The CDR3 covers 14 residues. Germline CDR1 is SGHNT and CDR2 is YYREEE (reference sequence). Trimming pared 1 base from V and 7 bases from J, leaving 14 bases between. The CDR3 here is CASSLSGQRIEAFF. The CDR3 coding sequence is TGTGCCAGCAGCTTGAGCGGACAACGGATTGAAGCTTTCTTT.

This clonotype was seen ten or more times. V is TRBV28 and J is TRBJ1-1; D gene ambiguous. CDR3 length: 11 amino acids. Germline CDR1 MDHEN, CDR2 SYDVKM. Trimming pared 11 bases from V and 2 bases from J, leaving 9 bases between. CDR3 protein: CAATSNTEAFF. DNA for the CDR3: TGTGCCGCAACATCCAACACTGAAGCTTTCTTT.

This clonotype was counted a few times. The gene calls are TRBV5-1 and TRBJ2-4, with unresolved D. Germline CDR1 reads SGHRS; CDR2 reads YFSETQ. This CDR3 is built from 15 residues. Trimming stripped 3 bases from V and 1 base from J, with 11 bases between. Here the CDR3 reads CASSYSSVAKNIQYF. CDR3 in DNA: TGCGCCAGCAGCTATAGCTCCGTGGCCAAAAACATTCAGTACTTC.

This clonotype was recorded many times. This chain links TRBV7-3 with TRBJ2-7; 9 bases fit TRBD2. CDR3 length: 14 residues. The ends lost 6 bases at V and 4 bases at J; junction bases unmatched: 7. Per the germline V gene, CDR1 is SGHTA and CDR2 is FQGTGA. Here the CDR3 DNA reads TGTGCCAGCAGTCTTAGCGGGAGTGCGTACGAGCAGTACTTC. It codes for CASSLSGSAYEQYF.

The gene calls are TRBV28 and TRBJ1-3, with D uncertain. Germline loops: CDR1 MDHEN, CDR2 SYDVKM. CDR3 length: 13 amino acids. Trimming stripped 3 bases from V and 5 bases from J, with 8 bases between. This CDR3 reads CASSFTERNTIYF. CDR3 in DNA: TGTGCCAGCAGTTTCACGGAGAGAAACACCATATATTTT. Drawing the rest from reference TRBV28 and TRBJ1-3, the complete variable domain is DVKVTQSSRYLVKRTGEKVFLECVQDMDHENMFWYRQDPGLGLRLIYFSYDVKMKEKGDIPEGYSVSREKKERFSLILESASTNQTSMYLCASSFTERNTIYFGEGSWLTVV.

The table lists this clonotype with many counts. The genes are TRBV12-3 or TRBV12-4 and TRBJ2-5; TRBD1 agrees at 9 bases. The J segment lost 10 bases and the V segment lost 6 bases, leaving 15 bases of the junction unmatched. The CDR3 is 15 amino acids. The CDR3 loop reads CASRSGPGQGQVQYF. CDR3 DNA: TGTGCCAGCAGGTCCGGACCGGGACAGGGACAGGTCCAGTACTTC.

This clonotype was counted ten times or more. The chain carries TRBV15 and TRBJ2-4; D is possibly TRBD1 (6 bases). The germline V and J ends were trimmed by 0 bases and 8 bases, with 11 bases remaining between them. Germline V lookup: CDR1 LNHNV, CDR2 YYDKDF (reference sequence). There are 14 residues in the CDR3. CDR3 region: CATSRDLGAYIQYF. For the CDR3, the DNA is TGTGCCACCAGCAGAGATCTGGGGGCGTACATTCAGTACTTC.

In its sample, this clonotype was seen a few times. The V gene is TRBV20-1, the J gene TRBJ1-5, with D possibly TRBD1 on 6 matching bases. Trimming took 5 bases from V and 7 from J, leaving 21 bases between them. CDR1 is DFQATT and CDR2 is SNEGSKA in the germline V gene (reference sequence). This CDR3 is built from 15 residues. This chain's CDR3 is CSAPRGPGFGQPQHF. In nucleotides, the CDR3 is TGCAGTGCTCCCCGGGGGCCGGGATTCGGACAGCCCCAGCATTTT.

This clonotype was detected ten times or more. The V gene is TRBV2, the J gene TRBJ2-5; D tentatively reads TRBD1 or TRBD2 (5 bases each). V dropped 1 base and J dropped 5 bases, with 11 bases sitting between them. Per the germline V gene, CDR1 is SNHLY and CDR2 is FYNNEI. This CDR3 is built from 14 residues. CDR3 in DNA: TGTGCCAGCAGTGAAGGAATAGAGGGGGAGACCCAGTACTTC. Residues: CASSEGIEGETQYF.